This TCR beta chain derives from a study of control samples from healthy donors and cancer patients. Trimming removed 1 base from V and 4 bases from J, with 6 bases in between. Germline lookup yields CDR1 SQVTM and CDR2 ANQGSEA. The CDR3 contains 12 residues. Repertoires were generated with immunoSEQ multiplex PCR, while TCRdb's copy carries only in-frame clones and drops some. The table includes 190,000 or so clones, approximately 95% detected once. The receptor was derived from a man in his late teens or twenties in good health. The chain employs TRBV29-1 and TRBJ2-3; a weak D match, TRBD1 (5 bases). The sequenced sample was blood. The CDR3 here is CSVEAGSDTQYF. The CDR3 nucleotides read TGCAGCGTTGAAGCAGGGTCAGATACGCAGTATTTT.